This T cell receptor (beta chain) was profiled in a study of regulatory T cells in long-lasting Graves disease. CDR3 length: 12 residues. Germline values: CDR1 SGHDN, CDR2 FVKESK. V shed 4 bases, J shed 10 bases, and the junction held 3 bases outside the gene matches. Building the TCR beta libraries relied on iRepertoire HTBI primers, and CDR3 regions underwent Arm-PCR. A single record per CDR3 protein comes from TCRdb applying MiXCR to the multiplex PCR reads. The sample lists some 340,000 distinct CDR3 sequences, roughly 10% seen once, with approximately 20% in the top ten. Specified time point: newly diagnosed GD, antithyroid drugs for less than 3 months. PBMCs provided the RNA from which the TCR library was made. An endocrinology department in Xi'an, China, recruited the patients. Whole-study results and caveats: TRBV28, TRBJ1-2 and TRBJ2-5 emerged as the favored segments in persistent disease.

As concerns this clonotype: Its specificity is unknown.

The same specimen was also included in a second study, on T cells in Graves' hyperthyroidism and ophthalmopathy. That paper states: When ophthalmopathy did not progress within 18 months, Graves' hyperthyroidism was considered stable. The model predicted ophthalmopathy a median roughly 6.5 months before onset.

The receptor's source is a woman younger than 35 with Graves disease. Sequencing used peripheral blood mononuclear cells (PBMCs), obtained at new diagnosis, from a patient treated with antithyroid drugs. This chain uses TRBV14 with TRBJ2-1, with 8 bases matching TRBD2. This CDR3 reads CASSPWTSEQFF. CDR3 sequence (DNA): TGTGCCAGCAGCCCGTGGACTAGCGAGCAGTTCTTC.